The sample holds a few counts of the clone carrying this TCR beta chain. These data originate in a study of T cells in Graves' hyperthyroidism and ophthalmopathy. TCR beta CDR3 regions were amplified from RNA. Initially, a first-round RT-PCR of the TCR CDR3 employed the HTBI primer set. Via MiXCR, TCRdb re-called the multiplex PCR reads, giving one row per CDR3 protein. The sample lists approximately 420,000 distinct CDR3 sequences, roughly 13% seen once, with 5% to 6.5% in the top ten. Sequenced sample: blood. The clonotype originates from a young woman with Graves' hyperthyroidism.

The CDR3, as DNA: TGTGCCAGCAGCCGGACTAGCGGGAGGTTTAGCTCCTACGAGCAGTACTTC. This gives the protein CASSRTSGRFSSYEQYF. The rearrangement joins TRBV3-1 to TRBJ2-7; 14 bases fit TRBD2. The germline gives CDR1 LGHDT, CDR2 YNNKEL (reference sequence). The ends lost 4 bases at V and 0 bases at J; junction bases unmatched: 5. The CDR3 is 17 residues long.